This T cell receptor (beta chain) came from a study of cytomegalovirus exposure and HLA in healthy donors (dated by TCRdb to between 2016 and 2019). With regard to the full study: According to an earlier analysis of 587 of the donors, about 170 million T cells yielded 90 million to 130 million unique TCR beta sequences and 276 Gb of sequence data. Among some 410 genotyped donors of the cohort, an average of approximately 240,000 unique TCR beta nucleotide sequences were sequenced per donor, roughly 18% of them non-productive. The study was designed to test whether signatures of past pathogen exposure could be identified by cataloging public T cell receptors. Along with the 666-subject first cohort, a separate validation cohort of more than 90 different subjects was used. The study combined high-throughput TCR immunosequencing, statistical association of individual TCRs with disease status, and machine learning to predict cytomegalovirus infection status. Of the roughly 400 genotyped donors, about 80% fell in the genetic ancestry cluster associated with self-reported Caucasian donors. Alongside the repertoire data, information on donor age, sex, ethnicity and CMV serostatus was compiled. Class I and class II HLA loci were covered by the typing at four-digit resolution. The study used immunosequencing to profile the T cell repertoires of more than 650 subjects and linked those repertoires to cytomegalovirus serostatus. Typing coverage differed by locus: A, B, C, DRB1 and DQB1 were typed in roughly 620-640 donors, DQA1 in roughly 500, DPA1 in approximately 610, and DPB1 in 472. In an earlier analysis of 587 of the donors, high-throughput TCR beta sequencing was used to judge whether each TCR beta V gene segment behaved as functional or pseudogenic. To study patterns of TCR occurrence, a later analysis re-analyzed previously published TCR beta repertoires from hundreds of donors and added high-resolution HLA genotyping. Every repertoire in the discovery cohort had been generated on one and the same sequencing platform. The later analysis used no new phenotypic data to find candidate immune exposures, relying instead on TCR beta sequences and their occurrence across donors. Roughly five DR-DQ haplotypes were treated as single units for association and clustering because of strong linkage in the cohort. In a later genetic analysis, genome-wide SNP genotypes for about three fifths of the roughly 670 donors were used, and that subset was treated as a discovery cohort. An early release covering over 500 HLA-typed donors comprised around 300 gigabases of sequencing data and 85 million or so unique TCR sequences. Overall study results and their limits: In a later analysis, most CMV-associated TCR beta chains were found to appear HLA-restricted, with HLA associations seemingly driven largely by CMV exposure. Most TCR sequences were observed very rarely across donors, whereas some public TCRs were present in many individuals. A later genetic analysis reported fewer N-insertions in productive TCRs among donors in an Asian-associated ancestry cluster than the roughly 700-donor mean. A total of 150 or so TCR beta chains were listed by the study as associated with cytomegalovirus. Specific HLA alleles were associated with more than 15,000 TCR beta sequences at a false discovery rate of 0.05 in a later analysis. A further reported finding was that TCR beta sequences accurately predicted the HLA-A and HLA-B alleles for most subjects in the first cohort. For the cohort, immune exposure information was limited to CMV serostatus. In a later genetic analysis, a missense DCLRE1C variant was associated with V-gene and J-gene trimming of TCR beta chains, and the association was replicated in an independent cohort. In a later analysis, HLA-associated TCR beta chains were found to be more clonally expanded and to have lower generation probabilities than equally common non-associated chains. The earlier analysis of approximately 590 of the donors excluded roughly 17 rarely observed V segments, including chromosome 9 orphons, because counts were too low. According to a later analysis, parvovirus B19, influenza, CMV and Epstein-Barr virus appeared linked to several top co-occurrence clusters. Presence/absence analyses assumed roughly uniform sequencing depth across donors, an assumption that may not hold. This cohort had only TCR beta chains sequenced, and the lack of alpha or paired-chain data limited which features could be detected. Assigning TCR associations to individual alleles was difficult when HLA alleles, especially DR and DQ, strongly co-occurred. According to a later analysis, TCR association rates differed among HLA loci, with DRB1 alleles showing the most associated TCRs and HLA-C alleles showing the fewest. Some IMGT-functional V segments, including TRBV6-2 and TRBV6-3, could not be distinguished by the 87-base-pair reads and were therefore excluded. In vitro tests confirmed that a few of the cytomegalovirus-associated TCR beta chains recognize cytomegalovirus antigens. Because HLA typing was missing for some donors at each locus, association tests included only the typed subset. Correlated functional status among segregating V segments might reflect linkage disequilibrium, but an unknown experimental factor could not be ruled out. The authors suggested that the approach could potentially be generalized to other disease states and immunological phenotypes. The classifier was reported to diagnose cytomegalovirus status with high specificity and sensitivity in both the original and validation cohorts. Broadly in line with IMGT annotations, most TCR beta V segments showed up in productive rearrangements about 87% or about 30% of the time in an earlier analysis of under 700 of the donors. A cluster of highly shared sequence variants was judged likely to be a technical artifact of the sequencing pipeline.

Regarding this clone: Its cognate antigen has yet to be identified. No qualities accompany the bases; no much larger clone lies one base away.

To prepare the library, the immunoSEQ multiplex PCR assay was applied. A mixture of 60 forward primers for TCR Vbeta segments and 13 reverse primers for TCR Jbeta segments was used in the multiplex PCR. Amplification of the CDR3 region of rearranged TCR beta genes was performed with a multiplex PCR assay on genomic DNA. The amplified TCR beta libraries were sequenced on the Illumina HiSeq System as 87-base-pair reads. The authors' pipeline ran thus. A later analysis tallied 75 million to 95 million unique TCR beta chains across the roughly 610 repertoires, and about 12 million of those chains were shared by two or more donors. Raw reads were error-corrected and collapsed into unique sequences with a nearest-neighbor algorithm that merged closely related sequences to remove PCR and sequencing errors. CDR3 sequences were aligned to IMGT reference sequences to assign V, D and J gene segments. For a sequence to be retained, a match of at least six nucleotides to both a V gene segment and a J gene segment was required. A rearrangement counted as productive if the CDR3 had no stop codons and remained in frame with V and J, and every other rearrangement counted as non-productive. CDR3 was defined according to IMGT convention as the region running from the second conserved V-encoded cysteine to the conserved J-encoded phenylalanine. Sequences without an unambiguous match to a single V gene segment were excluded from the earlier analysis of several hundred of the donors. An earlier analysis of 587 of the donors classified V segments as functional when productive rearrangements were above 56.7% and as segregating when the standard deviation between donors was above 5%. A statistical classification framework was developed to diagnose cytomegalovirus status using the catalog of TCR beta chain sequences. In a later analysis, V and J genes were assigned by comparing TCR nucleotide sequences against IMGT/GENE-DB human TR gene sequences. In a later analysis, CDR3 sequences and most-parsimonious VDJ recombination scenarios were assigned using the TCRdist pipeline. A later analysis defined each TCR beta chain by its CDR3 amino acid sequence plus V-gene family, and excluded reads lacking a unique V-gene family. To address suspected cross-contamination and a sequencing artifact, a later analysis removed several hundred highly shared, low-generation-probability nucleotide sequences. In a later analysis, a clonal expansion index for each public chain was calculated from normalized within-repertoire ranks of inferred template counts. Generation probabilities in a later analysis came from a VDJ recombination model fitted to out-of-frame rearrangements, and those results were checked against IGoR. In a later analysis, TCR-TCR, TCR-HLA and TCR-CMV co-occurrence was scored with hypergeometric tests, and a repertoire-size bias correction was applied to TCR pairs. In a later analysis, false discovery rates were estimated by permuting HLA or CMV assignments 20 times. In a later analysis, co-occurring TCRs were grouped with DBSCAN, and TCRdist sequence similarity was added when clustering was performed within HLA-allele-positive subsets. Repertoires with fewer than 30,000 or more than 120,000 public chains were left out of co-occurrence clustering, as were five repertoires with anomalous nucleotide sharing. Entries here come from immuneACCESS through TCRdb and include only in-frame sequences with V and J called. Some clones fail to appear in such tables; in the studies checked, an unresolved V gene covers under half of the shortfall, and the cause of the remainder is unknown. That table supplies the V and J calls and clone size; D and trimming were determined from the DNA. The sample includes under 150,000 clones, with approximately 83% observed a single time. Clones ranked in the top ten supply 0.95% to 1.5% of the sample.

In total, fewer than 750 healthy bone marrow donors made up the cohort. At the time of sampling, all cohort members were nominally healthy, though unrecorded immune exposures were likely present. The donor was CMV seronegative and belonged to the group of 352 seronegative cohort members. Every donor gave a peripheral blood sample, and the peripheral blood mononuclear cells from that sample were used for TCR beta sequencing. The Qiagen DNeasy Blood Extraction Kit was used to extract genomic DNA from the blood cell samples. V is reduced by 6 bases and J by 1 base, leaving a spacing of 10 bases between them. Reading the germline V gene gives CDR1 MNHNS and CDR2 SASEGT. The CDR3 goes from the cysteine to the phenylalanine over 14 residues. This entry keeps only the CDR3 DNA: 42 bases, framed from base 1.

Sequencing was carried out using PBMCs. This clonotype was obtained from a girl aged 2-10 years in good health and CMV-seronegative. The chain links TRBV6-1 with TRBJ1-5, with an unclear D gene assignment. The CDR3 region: CASRLLQSNQPQHF. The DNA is TGTGCCAGCAGACTACTCCAGAGCAATCAGCCCCAGCATTTT.